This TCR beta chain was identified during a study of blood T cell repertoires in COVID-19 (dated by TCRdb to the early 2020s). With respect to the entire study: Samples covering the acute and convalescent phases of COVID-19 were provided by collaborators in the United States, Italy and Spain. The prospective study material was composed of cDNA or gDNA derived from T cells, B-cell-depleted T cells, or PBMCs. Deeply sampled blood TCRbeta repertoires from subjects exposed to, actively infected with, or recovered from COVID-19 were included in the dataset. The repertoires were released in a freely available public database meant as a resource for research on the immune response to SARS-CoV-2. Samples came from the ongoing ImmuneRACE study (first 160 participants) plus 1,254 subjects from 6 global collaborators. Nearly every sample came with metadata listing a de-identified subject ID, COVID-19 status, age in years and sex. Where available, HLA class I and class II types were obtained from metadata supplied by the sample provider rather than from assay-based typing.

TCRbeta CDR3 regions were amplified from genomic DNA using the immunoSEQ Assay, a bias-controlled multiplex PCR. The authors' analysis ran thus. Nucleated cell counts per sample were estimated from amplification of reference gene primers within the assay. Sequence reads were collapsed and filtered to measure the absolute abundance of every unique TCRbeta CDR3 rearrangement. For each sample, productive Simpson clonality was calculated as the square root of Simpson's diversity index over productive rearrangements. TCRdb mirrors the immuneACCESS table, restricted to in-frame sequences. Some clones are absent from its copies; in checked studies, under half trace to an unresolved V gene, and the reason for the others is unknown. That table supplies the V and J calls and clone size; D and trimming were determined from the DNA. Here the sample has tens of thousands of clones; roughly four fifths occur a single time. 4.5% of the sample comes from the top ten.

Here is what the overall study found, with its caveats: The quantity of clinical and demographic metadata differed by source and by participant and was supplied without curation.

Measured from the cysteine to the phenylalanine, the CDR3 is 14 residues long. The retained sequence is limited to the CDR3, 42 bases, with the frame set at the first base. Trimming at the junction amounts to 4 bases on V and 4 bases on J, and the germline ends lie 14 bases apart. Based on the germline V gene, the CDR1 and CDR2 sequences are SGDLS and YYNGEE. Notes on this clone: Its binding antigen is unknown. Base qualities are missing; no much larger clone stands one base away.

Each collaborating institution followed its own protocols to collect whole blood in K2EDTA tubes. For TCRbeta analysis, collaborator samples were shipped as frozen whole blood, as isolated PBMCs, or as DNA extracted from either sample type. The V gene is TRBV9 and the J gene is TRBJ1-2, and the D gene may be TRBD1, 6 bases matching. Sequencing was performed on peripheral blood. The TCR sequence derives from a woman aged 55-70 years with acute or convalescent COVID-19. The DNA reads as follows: TGTGCCAGCAGCCCCGGAACAGGGATCTATGGCTACACCTTC. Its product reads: CASSPGTGIYGYTF.